This T cell receptor beta chain was retrieved from a study of control samples from healthy donors and cancer patients. Sequenced by immunoSEQ multiplex PCR; TCRdb stores in-frame clones only, minus some. The sample has 80,000 or so clones, roughly 91% seen once. This CDR3 comprises 12 residues. The germline V gene has CDR1 MNHEY and CDR2 SVGEGT. With 6 bases removed from V and 8 bases from J, the gap between germline ends came to 11 bases. This clone showed up just once. The genes are TRBV6-2 or TRBV6-3 and TRBJ1-3, with a tentative D call TRBD1 (5 bases). The TCR was taken from a man aged 50-59 years in good health. The sequenced material came from blood. The CDR3: CASSPGTDTIYF. CDR3 nucleotides: TGTGCCAGCAGCCCAGGGACGGACACCATATATTTT.